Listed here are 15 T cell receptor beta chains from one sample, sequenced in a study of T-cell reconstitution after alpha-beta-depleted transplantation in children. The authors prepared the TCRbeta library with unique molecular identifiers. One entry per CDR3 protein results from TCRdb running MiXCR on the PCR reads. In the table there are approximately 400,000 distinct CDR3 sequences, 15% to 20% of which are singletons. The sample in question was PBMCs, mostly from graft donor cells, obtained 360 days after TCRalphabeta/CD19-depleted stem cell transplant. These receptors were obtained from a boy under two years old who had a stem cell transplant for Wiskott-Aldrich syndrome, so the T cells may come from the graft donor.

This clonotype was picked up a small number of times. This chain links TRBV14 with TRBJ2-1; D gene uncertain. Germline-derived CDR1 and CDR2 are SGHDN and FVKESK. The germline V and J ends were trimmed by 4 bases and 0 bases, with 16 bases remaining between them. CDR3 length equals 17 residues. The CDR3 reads CASSPSRSRRSYNEQFF. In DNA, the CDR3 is TGTGCCAGCAGCCCCTCTAGGTCGCGCCGCTCCTACAATGAGCAGTTCTTC.

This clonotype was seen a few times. CDR3 residues: CASSRGAVGNQPQHF. The CDR3 DNA is TGTGCCAGCAGTCGAGGGGCTGTGGGCAATCAGCCCCAGCATTTT. This chain connects TRBV12-3 or TRBV12-4 to TRBJ1-5, with TRBD1 as a possible D gene (5 bases). The V end lost 5 bases, the J end lost 2 bases, and 13 bases lay between the germline ends. The CDR3 contains 15 residues.

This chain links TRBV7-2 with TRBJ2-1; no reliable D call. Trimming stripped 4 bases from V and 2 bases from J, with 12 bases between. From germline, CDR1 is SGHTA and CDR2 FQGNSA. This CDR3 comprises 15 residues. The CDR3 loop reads CASSSGPGTYNEQFF. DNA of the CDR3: TGTGCCAGCAGCTCGGGCCCCGGTACCTACAATGAGCAGTTCTTC.

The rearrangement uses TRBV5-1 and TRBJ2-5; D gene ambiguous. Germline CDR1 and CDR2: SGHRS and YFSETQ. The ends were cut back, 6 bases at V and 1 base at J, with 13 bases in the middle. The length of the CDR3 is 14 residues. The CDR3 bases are TGCGCCAGCACCCCTACAGCTGTCCAAGAGACCCAGTACTTC. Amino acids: CASTPTAVQETQYF.

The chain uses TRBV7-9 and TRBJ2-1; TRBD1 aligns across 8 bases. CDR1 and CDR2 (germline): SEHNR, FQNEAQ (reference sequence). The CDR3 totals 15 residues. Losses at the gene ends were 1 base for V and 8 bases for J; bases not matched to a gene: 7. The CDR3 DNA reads TGTGCCAGCAGCTTAGTGTCAGGGGGCCAAGATGAGCAGTTCTTC. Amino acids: CASSLVSGGQDEQFF. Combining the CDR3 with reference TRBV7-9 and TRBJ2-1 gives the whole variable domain DTGVSQNPRHKITKRGQNVTFRCDPISEHNRLYWYRQTLGQGPEFLTYFQNEAQLEKSRLLSDRFSAERPKGSFSTLEIQRTEQGDSAMYLCASSLVSGGQDEQFFGPGTRLTVL.

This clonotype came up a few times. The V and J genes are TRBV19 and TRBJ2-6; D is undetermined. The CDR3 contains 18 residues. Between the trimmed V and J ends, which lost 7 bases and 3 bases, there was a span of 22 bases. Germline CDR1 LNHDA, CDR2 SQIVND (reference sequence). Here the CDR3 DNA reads TGTGCCAGTACGCCGATCCTGCCCCTAAAAAATGGGGCCAACGTCCTGACTTTC. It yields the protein CASTPILPLKNGANVLTF.

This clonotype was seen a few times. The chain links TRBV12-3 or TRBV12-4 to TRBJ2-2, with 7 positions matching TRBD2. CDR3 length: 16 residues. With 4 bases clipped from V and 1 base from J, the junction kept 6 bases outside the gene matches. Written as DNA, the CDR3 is TGTGCCAGCAGTTCCCTAGCGGTCATGAACACCGGGGAGCTGTTTTTT. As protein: CASSSLAVMNTGELFF.

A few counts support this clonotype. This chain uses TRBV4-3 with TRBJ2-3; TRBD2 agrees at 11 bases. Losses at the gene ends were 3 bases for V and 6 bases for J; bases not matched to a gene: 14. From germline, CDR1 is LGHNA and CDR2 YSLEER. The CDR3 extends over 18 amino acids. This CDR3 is CASSHAPGLAVRGDTQYF. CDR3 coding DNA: TGCGCCAGCAGCCATGCCCCGGGACTAGCGGTCCGGGGGGATACGCAGTATTTT.

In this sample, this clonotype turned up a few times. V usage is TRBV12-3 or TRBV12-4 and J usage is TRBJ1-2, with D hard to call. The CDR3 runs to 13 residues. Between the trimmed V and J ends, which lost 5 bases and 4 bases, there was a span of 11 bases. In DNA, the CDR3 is TGTGCCAGCAGTCAGACATGGGGCTATGGCTACACCTTC. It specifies CASSQTWGYGYTF.

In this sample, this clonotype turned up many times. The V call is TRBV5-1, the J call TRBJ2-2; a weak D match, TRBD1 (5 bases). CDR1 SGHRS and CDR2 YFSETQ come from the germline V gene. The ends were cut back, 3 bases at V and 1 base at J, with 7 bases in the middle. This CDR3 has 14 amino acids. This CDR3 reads CASSSTGNTGELFF. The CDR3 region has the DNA TGCGCCAGCAGCTCCACAGGGAACACCGGGGAGCTGTTTTTT.

The CDR3 protein is CASSLGVRDYGYTF. The CDR3 DNA sequence: TGCGCCAGCAGCTTGGGGGTCCGCGACTATGGCTACACCTTC. The J gene is TRBJ1-2, the V gene TRBV5-1; D uncertain. Trimming removed 0 bases at V and 3 bases at J, with 9 bases between. This CDR3 has 14 residues. Germline CDR1 and CDR2: SGHRS and YFSETQ.

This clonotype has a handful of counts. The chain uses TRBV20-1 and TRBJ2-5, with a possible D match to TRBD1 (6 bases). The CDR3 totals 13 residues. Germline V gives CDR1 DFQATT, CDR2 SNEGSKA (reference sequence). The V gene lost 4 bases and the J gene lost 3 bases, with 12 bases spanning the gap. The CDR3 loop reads CSATLPGEETQYF. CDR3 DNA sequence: TGCAGTGCTACTCTGCCAGGGGAAGAGACCCAGTACTTC.

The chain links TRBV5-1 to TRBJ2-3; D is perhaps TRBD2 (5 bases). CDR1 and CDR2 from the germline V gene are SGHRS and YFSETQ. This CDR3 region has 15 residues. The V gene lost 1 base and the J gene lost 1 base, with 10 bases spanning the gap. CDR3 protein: CASSLSGWGTDTQYF. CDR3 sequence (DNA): TGCGCCAGCAGCTTGTCGGGGTGGGGCACAGATACGCAGTATTTT.

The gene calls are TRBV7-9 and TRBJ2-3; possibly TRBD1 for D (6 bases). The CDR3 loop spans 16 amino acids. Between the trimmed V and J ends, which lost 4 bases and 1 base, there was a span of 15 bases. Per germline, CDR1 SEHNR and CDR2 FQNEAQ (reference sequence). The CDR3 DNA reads TGTGCCAGCAGCTCCTTGGGGGACATCCGCACAGATACGCAGTATTTT. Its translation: CASSSLGDIRTDTQYF.

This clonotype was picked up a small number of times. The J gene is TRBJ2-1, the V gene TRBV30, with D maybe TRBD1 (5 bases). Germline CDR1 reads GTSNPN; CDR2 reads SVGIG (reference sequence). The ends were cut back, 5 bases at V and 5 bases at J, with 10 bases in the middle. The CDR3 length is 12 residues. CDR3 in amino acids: CAWADNHNEQFF. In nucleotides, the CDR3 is TGTGCCTGGGCGGACAACCACAATGAGCAGTTCTTC. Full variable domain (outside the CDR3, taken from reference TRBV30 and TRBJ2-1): SQTIHQWPATLVQPVGSPLSLECTVEGTSNPNLYWYRQAAGRGLQLLFYSVGIGQISSEVPQNLSASRPQDRQFILSSKKLLLSDSGFYLCAWADNHNEQFFGPGTRLTVL.